The 15 T cell receptor beta chains below come from one sample, sequenced in a study of blood T cells in healthy people across ages. Combining a sample-barcoded 5' primer with a J-beta primer mix, a second PCR ran for roughly 6 to 12 cycles. TCRdb fed the 5' RACE reads into MiXCR, producing one record per CDR3 protein. Found here are around 690,000 distinct CDR3 sequences, around three fifths of them singletons; the top ten hold approximately 40%. Sample: blood. These TCRs come from a man aged 55 to 70 in good health.

Written as DNA, the CDR3 is TGCGCCAGCAGCTTGTTGCCGGGGGACGGAGGAGAGACCCAGTACTTC. This translates into CASSLLPGDGGETQYF. The V and J genes are TRBV5-1 and TRBJ2-5, with D possibly being TRBD2 (6 bases). The V end lost 1 base, the J end lost 4 bases, and 17 bases lay between the germline ends. Germline V gene data show CDR1 as SGHRS and CDR2 as YFSETQ. The CDR3 contains 16 residues.

This clonotype was picked up a small number of times. The V and J genes are TRBV15 and TRBJ2-5; D gene ambiguous. V gave up 5 bases and J gave up 5 bases, with 12 bases separating them. The length of the CDR3 is 13 residues. The V gene's germline CDR1 is LNHNV and CDR2 YYDKDF (reference sequence). This CDR3 reads CATSSGRRETQYF. The CDR3, as DNA: TGTGCCACCAGCTCGGGCCGCCGGGAGACCCAGTACTTC.

This clonotype was seen at least ten times. The chain combines TRBV10-3 with TRBJ2-5, with D possibly being TRBD1 (5 bases). The V gene lost 5 bases and the J gene lost 5 bases, with 18 bases spanning the gap. The CDR3 consists of 15 residues. Germline V gene sequence: CDR1 ENHRY, CDR2 SYGVKD. CDR3 residues: CAISQQVGTWETQYF. The CDR3, as DNA: TGTGCCATCAGTCAACAGGTGGGCACTTGGGAGACCCAGTACTTC.

A word on this clonotype: An end of the junction differs from the germline gene, which may be a read error. The rearrangement joins TRBV7-2 to TRBJ2-1; no clear D gene. This CDR3 region has 13 residues. CDR1 is SGHTA and CDR2 is FQGNSA in the germline V gene. CDR3 coding DNA: TGTGCCGGCAGCTTCAGTAAATACAATGAGCAGTTCTTC. This sequence encodes CAGSFSKYNEQFF.

The rearrangement uses TRBV20-1 and TRBJ1-2; D is unresolved. The CDR3 has 13 amino acids. Germline values: CDR1 DFQATT, CDR2 SNEGSKA (reference sequence). V lost 0 bases, J lost 3 bases, and 8 bases lay in between. In nucleotides, the CDR3 is TGCAGTGCTAGAGAAGAGGATCACTATGGCTACACCTTC. It yields the protein CSAREEDHYGYTF.

The rearrangement uses TRBV5-1 and TRBJ2-1; tentatively, D is TRBD1 (7 bases). Trimming removed 2 bases from V and 8 bases from J, with 11 bases in between. The CDR3 has 13 amino acids. Germline V lookup: CDR1 SGHRS, CDR2 YFSETQ. Written as DNA, the CDR3 is TGCGCCAGCAGCTTACTCAGGGGGGATGAGCAGTTCTTC. It codes for CASSLLRGDEQFF.

The chain recombines TRBV9 with TRBJ2-7; TRBD2 agrees at 7 bases. The CDR3 consists of 18 residues. With V trimmed by 0 bases and J by 0 bases, 12 bases remained unmatched. The V gene's germline CDR1 is SGDLS and CDR2 YYNGEE. CDR3 loop: CASSVGAGLADYSYEQYF. The CDR3 DNA reads as TGTGCCAGCAGCGTAGGGGCTGGGCTAGCGGATTACTCCTACGAGCAGTACTTC.

This clonotype was recorded a few times. The chain employs TRBV7-2 and TRBJ2-3; maybe TRBD2 (6 bases). This CDR3 region has 16 residues. Germline CDR1 SGHTA, CDR2 FQGNSA. With 5 bases removed from V and 2 bases from J, the gap between germline ends came to 17 bases. The CDR3 DNA sequence: TGTGCCAGCAGCCACCTTTCTAGCGCAAACACAGATACGCAGTATTTT. It encodes CASSHLSSANTDTQYF.

V and J are TRBV20-1 and TRBJ2-5, with TRBD1 identical over 8 bases. Trimming removed 3 bases from V and 5 bases from J; junction bases left unmatched: 5. Germline lookup yields CDR1 DFQATT and CDR2 SNEGSKA (reference sequence). This CDR3 comprises 13 residues. CDR3 protein: CSASWTGKETQYF. As DNA, the CDR3 is TGCAGTGCTAGTTGGACAGGGAAGGAGACCCAGTACTTC.

The chain carries TRBV10-3 and TRBJ2-7; TRBD1 agrees at 10 bases. Germline trimming cut 1 base from V and 3 bases from J; bases unmatched to any gene: 9. The germline V gene has CDR1 ENHRY and CDR2 SYGVKD. The CDR3 extends over 17 amino acids. CDR3 DNA: TGTGCCATCAGTGAGTTTTCGGGGACAGGGGTTTACTACGAGCAGTACTTC. This translates into CAISEFSGTGVYYEQYF.

The CDR3 nucleotides read TGTGCCAGCAGTTACCGGGGGGTTTCCCCAGATACGCAGTATTTT. This translates into CASSYRGVSPDTQYF. The rearrangement uses TRBV6-5 and TRBJ2-3, with TRBD2 identical over 7 bases. CDR3 size: 15 residues. Germline CDR1 is MNHEY and CDR2 is SVGAGI. Germline trimming cut 2 bases from V and 4 bases from J; bases unmatched to any gene: 6.

In this sample, this clonotype turned up a few times. The J gene is TRBJ2-1, the V gene TRBV28, with 10 bases aligning to TRBD2. Germline CDR1 and CDR2: MDHEN and SYDVKM. V trimming: 6 bases; J trimming: 0 bases; junction bases outside the gene matches: 5. The CDR3 consists of 16 residues. The CDR3 DNA reads as TGTGCCAGCAGACCCGGACTAGCGGCCTCCTACAATGAGCAGTTCTTC. Protein: CASRPGLAASYNEQFF.

The chain employs TRBV5-6 and TRBJ2-4; TRBD2 matches at 12 bases. The DNA matches TRBJ2-7 better at its end, which makes the J call doubtful. This CDR3 has 16 residues. Germline V gene lookup returns CDR1 SGHDT and CDR2 YYEEEE. The CDR3 protein is CASRRTSGGPPYEQYF. CDR3 nucleotide sequence: TGTGCCAGCAGACGAACTAGCGGGGGGCCCCCCTACGAGCAGTACTTC.

The J gene is TRBJ2-2, the V gene TRBV3-1; D possibly corresponds to TRBD1 (5 bases). V lost 4 bases and J 7 bases, leaving 10 bases between the germline ends. CDR3 length: 13 residues. Germline V gene lookup returns CDR1 LGHDT and CDR2 YNNKEL (reference sequence). The CDR3 nucleotides read TGTGCCAGCAGCCTAGATGACAGCGGGGAGCTGTTTTTT. This translates into CASSLDDSGELFF. The full variable domain, its missing parts supplied by reference TRBV3-1 and TRBJ2-2, is DTAVSQTPKYLVTQMGNDKSIKCEQNLGHDTMYWYKQDSKKFLKIMFSYNNKELIINETVPNRFSPKSPDKAHLNLHINSLELGDSAVYFCASSLDDSGELFFGEGSRLTVL.

The chain employs TRBV25-1 and TRBJ2-5; 8 bases align to TRBD2. This CDR3 spans 14 amino acids. The J segment lost 11 bases and the V segment lost 5 bases, leaving 13 bases of the junction unmatched. CDR1 is MGHDK, CDR2 SYGVNS, per germline. The CDR3, as DNA: TGTGCCAGCAGTCTCCGCGGGGGGTGGAATGAGCAGTACTTC. The encoded protein is CASSLRGGWNEQYF.